This is a list of T cell receptor beta chains from one sample in a study of control samples from healthy donors and cancer patients. TCRdb's copy holds only in-frame clones and misses some; the assay was immunoSEQ multiplex PCR. Counted here are around 76,000 clones, 85% to 95% occurring once; the ten biggest clones make up 6% to 8%. Sequenced sample: blood. These receptors all come from a woman aged 40-49 years in good health. The CDR3 runs from the conserved cysteine through the conserved F or W. A D gene is named only where the DNA matches it firmly. Not all rows give a size; the values are once, few, many and, for expanded clones, a class.

TRBJ2-2 TRBV2 - - TGTGCCAGCAGTGATTCCGGGGAGCTGTTTTTT CASSDSGELFF
TRBJ2-2 TRBV11-2 TRBD2 once TGTGCCAGCAGCTCGGGACTAGCTAACACCGGGGAGCTGTTTTTT CASSSGLANTGELFF
TRBJ1-5 TRBV12-3/TRBV12-4 - - TGTGCCAGCGGCAGACAGCGCAATCAGCCCCAGCATTTT CASGRQRNQPQHF
TRBJ2-3 TRBV6-5 - once TGTGCCAGCAGTTACTCAGTTGGGTTTGTAGATACGCAGTATTTT CASSYSVGFVDTQYF
TRBJ2-3 TRBV7-2 - - TGTGCCAGCAGCAGGACCAGCACAGATACGCAGTATTTT CASSRTSTDTQYF
TRBJ2-3 TRBV7-9 - - TGTGCCAGCAATGCTAAAGATACGCAGTATTTT CASNAKDTQYF
TRBJ1-2 TRBV24-1 TRBD1 - TGTGCCACCAGTTTAGGGCAGGGGGCGTTTGGCTACACCTTC CATSLGQGAFGYTF
TRBJ2-1 TRBV6-6 TRBD1 - TGTGCCAGCAGACTGGGACAGAATGAGCAGTTCTTC CASRLGQNEQFF
TRBJ1-5 TRBV19 - - TGTGCCAGTAGTTGGCGGGCAGGGAGGATTAAGCCCCAGCATTTT CASSWRAGRIKPQHF
TRBJ2-7 TRBV11-1 TRBD2 few TGTGCCAGCAGCCCTCGACTAGCGGGAGTAAAATACGAGCAGTACTTC CASSPRLAGVKYEQYF
TRBJ1-2 TRBV9 - - TGTGCCAGCAGCCCGGGACATGCCAACTATGGCTACACCTTC CASSPGHANYGYTF
TRBJ1-5 TRBV4-1 TRBD1 once TGCGCCAGCAGCCATCCTGGGGACAGCCTCCGTCAGCCCCAGCATTTT CASSHPGDSLRQPQHF
TRBJ1-2 TRBV4-1 - once TGCGCCAGCAGCCAAGAATGGTCGTGGGATGGCTACACCTTC CASSQEWSWDGYTF
TRBJ2-7 TRBV4-3 - - TGCGCCAGCAGCCAAGAGGCGCACTACGAGCAGTACTTC CASSQEAHYEQYF
TRBJ1-6 TRBV6-5 - - TGTGCCAGCAGTTACCAGGACGGGCTCTTCCTCCACTTT CASSYQDGLFLHF
TRBJ2-6 TRBV15 - - TGTGCCACCAGCAGACCTCGACTCCGCTCTGGGGCCAACGTCCTGACTTTC CATSRPRLRSGANVLTF
TRBJ2-7 TRBV6-5 - - TGTGCCAGCAGTTACTCACGAGGCCCCTACGAGCAGTACTTC CASSYSRGPYEQYF
TRBJ1-3 TRBV7-9 - - TGTGCCAGCAGCTTCGGATTACCCTCTGGAAACACCATATATTTT CASSFGLPSGNTIYF
TRBJ1-5 TRBV20-1 - - TGCAGTGCTAGTAAGGAACTGATGAGCAATCAGCCCCAGCATTTT CSASKELMSNQPQHF
TRBJ2-5 TRBV5-4 TRBD1 - TGTGCCAGCAGCACCGGACAGGGGGCGCGGGCAGAGACCCAGTACTTC CASSTGQGARAETQYF
TRBJ2-1 TRBV5-5 - - TGTGCCAGCAGCTTTTTGAGCTACAATGAGCAGTTCTTC CASSFLSYNEQFF
TRBJ2-3 TRBV29-1 TRBD1 - TGCAGCGTTGGTCGGACAGGATCTAGCACAGATACGCAGTATTTT CSVGRTGSSTDTQYF
TRBJ2-1 TRBV19 - - TGTGCCAGTAGTATCAGCCCCGCCTACAATGAGCAGTTCTTC CASSISPAYNEQFF
TRBJ2-7 TRBV7-7 TRBD2 - TGTGCCAGCAGCCGTGGACTAGCGGGCCGCTACGAGCAGTACTTC CASSRGLAGRYEQYF
TRBJ1-5 TRBV3-1/TRBV3-2 - - TGTGCCAGCAGCCAAGACTGGGGGAATCAGCCCCAGCATTTT CASSQDWGNQPQHF
TRBJ1-2 TRBV28 - - TGTGCCAGCAGTTTGAGGTCTAACTATGGCTACACCTTC CASSLRSNYGYTF
TRBJ2-2 TRBV3-1/TRBV3-2 - - TGTGCCAGCAGCCAAGTGGGATACGAGACCGGGGAGCTGTTTTTT CASSQVGYETGELFF
TRBJ1-1 TRBV7-6 TRBD1 - TGTGCCAGCAGCACACTCCGACAGGGGGGTAGAAGGAACACTGAAGCTTTCTTT CASSTLRQGGRRNTEAFF
TRBJ2-7 TRBV12-3/TRBV12-4 - - TGTGCCAGCAGTTTTCCCGGACAAGTGCAGTACTTC CASSFPGQVQYF
TRBJ2-7 TRBV5-4 TRBD2 - TGTGCCAGCAGCCCCGGACTAGGGTCTTACGAGCAGTACTTC CASSPGLGSYEQYF
TRBJ2-7 TRBV9 TRBD2 - TGTGCCAGCAGCCCCCGGACTAGCGGACGGGACGAGCAGTACTTC CASSPRTSGRDEQYF
TRBJ1-2 TRBV7-9 - - TGTGCCAGCAGCTTAGTTCAACACCCGGTGGACTATGGCTACACCTTC CASSLVQHPVDYGYTF
TRBJ1-6 TRBV6-5 - - TGTGCCAGCAGTTACTCGTGGGACACCTGGAGGTCACCCCTCCACTTT CASSYSWDTWRSPLHF
TRBJ1-1 TRBV28 TRBD1 - TGTGCCAGCAGGGTCGGGACAGGGCCATTGAACACTGAAGCTTTCTTT CASRVGTGPLNTEAFF
TRBJ1-5 TRBV6-5 - - TGTGCCAGCAGTCGGCTGTTCGATCAGCCCCAGCATTTT CASSRLFDQPQHF
TRBJ2-3 TRBV29-1 TRBD1 - TGCAGCGTTGGGACAGGGGCGACAGATACGCAGTATTTT CSVGTGATDTQYF